The rows below give T cell receptor beta chains drawn from one sample of a study of shared clonotypes between healthy human individuals. TCRdb's table, derived via immunoSEQ multiplex PCR, lists solely in-frame clones and lacks some. The sample has about 2.3 million clones, roughly 92% seen once. Sequencing was carried out using naive CD4+ T cells from PBMCs. The receptors were sampled from a man aged 18 to 29 in good health. Some clones in this sample may be carry-over from other donors' samples. CDR3s include the opening cysteine and the closing phenylalanine or tryptophan. A D gene is named only where the DNA matches it firmly. Size tells how often a clone was seen (once, few, many) or the class of an expanded clone, and some rows leave it out.

clone_size	d_call	v_call	j_call	cdr3_aa	cdr3_nt
NA	NA	TRBV14	TRBJ1-1	CASSQFGRNTEAFF	TGTGCCAGCAGCCAATTCGGGAGAAACACTGAAGCTTTCTTT
once	NA	TRBV5-1	TRBJ2-3	CASSLVGTRSTDTQYF	TGCGCCAGCAGCTTGGTGGGAACGAGGAGCACAGATACGCAGTATTTT
NA	NA	TRBV5-4	TRBJ2-7	CASSTDYEQYF	TGTGCCAGCAGCACTGATTACGAGCAGTACTTC
NA	TRBD2	TRBV5-1	TRBJ2-3	CASSSTSGSPQDTQYF	TGCGCCAGCAGCTCTACTAGCGGGAGCCCCCAAGATACGCAGTATTTT
NA	NA	TRBV28	TRBJ1-4	CASSFWGSTNEKLFF	TGTGCCAGCAGTTTCTGGGGATCAACTAATGAAAAACTGTTTTTT
NA	NA	TRBV4-3	TRBJ1-1	CASSQAVGGRGTEAFF	TGCGCCAGCAGCCAGGCTGTTGGGGGCCGGGGCACTGAAGCTTTCTTT
few	NA	TRBV2	TRBJ1-4	CASSDSWGGNEKLFF	TGTGCCAGCAGTGATAGCTGGGGGGGTAATGAAAAACTGTTTTTT
NA	NA	TRBV5-1	TRBJ2-1	CASSSGPVEYEQFF	TGCGCCAGCAGCTCCGGGCCCGTTGAGTATGAGCAGTTCTTC
NA	NA	TRBV6-1	TRBJ2-1	CASSERDWESYNEQFF	TGTGCCAGCAGTGAACGGGACTGGGAATCCTACAATGAGCAGTTCTTC
NA	TRBD2	TRBV19	TRBJ2-7	CASSIGLADLYEQYF	TGTGCCAGTAGTATCGGACTAGCGGACCTCTACGAGCAGTACTTC
NA	TRBD1	TRBV19	TRBJ2-7	CASSATGGYGEQYF	TGTGCCAGTAGTGCCACAGGGGGTTATGGGGAGCAGTACTTC
NA	NA	TRBV7-2	TRBJ2-2	CASSLQLVSNTGELFF	TGTGCCAGCAGTCTACAACTAGTTTCGAACACCGGGGAGCTGTTTTTT
NA	TRBD1	TRBV4-1	TRBJ1-2	CASSQGTGGADYGYTF	TGCGCCAGCAGCCAGGGGACAGGGGGCGCCGACTATGGCTACACCTTC
NA	NA	TRBV9	TRBJ2-7	CASSPLDGAQYF	TGTGCCAGCAGCCCACTGGATGGGGCGCAGTACTTC
NA	NA	TRBV6-5	TRBJ2-1	CASSSYDSYNEQFF	TGTGCCAGCAGTTCCTATGACAGTTACAATGAGCAGTTCTTC
NA	NA	TRBV28	TRBJ2-5	CASSWGGERETQYF	TGTGCCAGCAGCTGGGGGGGCGAGCGGGAGACCCAGTACTTC
NA	NA	TRBV7-9	TRBJ2-7	CASSSIPVSYEQYF	TGTGCCAGCAGCTCTATTCCTGTCAGCTACGAGCAGTACTTC
NA	NA	TRBV11-2	TRBJ2-7	CASSFAGLGEQYF	TGTGCCAGCAGCTTTGCGGGACTCGGTGAGCAGTACTTC
NA	TRBD1	TRBV28	TRBJ2-2	CASSLGDRLAGELFF	TGTGCCAGCAGTTTAGGGGACAGGTTAGCCGGGGAGCTGTTTTTT
NA	NA	TRBV7-2	TRBJ1-2	CASSFIALAAPYGYTF	TGTGCCAGCAGCTTTATAGCCCTGGCAGCCCCCTATGGCTACACCTTC
NA	TRBD2	TRBV11-3	TRBJ2-1	CASSFGLASYNEQFF	TGTGCCAGCAGCTTCGGACTAGCCTCCTACAATGAGCAGTTCTTC
NA	NA	TRBV7-7	TRBJ2-3	CASSLVQGLDTQYF	TGTGCCAGCAGCTTAGTTCAGGGTCTAGATACGCAGTATTTT
NA	TRBD2	TRBV6-1	TRBJ2-7	CASSRTSGTYEQYF	TGTGCCAGCAGTCGCACTAGCGGGACGTACGAGCAGTACTTC
NA	NA	TRBV6-5	TRBJ2-3	CASSYRAAEDTQYF	TGTGCCAGCAGTTATAGAGCCGCGGAGGATACGCAGTATTTT
NA	NA	TRBV11-1	TRBJ2-3	CASSKEGADTQYF	TGTGCCAGCAGCAAGGAGGGGGCAGATACGCAGTATTTT
NA	TRBD1	TRBV28	TRBJ2-1	CASSSGTGAYNEQFF	TGTGCCAGCAGTTCCGGGACAGGGGCCTACAATGAGCAGTTCTTC
NA	TRBD2	TRBV7-9	TRBJ2-1	CASSRPGLAGGLNEQFF	TGTGCCAGCAGTCGACCGGGACTAGCGGGAGGGCTCAATGAGCAGTTCTTC
NA	NA	TRBV7-2	TRBJ2-5	CASSLSWQETQYF	TGTGCCAGCAGCTTAAGCTGGCAAGAGACCCAGTACTTC
NA	NA	TRBV29-1	TRBJ2-7	CSVDGYYEQYF	TGCAGCGTTGATGGCTACTACGAGCAGTACTTC
NA	TRBD2	TRBV11-2	TRBJ2-7	CASSHDSGRRIYEQYF	TGTGCCAGCAGCCACGATAGCGGGAGACGCATCTACGAGCAGTACTTC
NA	NA	TRBV9	TRBJ1-1	CASSVVVSPNTEAFF	TGTGCCAGCAGCGTAGTGGTCAGCCCGAACACTGAAGCTTTCTTT
NA	NA	TRBV28	TRBJ1-5	CASSRTEGVNQPQHF	TGTGCCAGCAGTCGGACAGAGGGAGTCAATCAGCCCCAGCATTTT
NA	NA	TRBV7-2	TRBJ1-5	CASRPQGTHQPQHF	TGTGCCAGCAGACCACAGGGTACCCATCAGCCCCAGCATTTT
NA	NA	TRBV7-9	TRBJ2-1	CASTTRGHYNEQFF	TGTGCCAGCACTACACGGGGTCATTACAATGAGCAGTTCTTC
NA	TRBD1	TRBV5-1	TRBJ1-4	CASSFGQGGEKLFF	TGCGCCAGCAGCTTCGGACAGGGCGGTGAAAAACTGTTTTTT
NA	NA	TRBV28	TRBJ2-1	CASSWIGQPSYNEQFF	TGTGCCAGCAGTTGGATTGGACAGCCTTCCTACAATGAGCAGTTCTTC
NA	TRBD2	TRBV7-2	TRBJ2-7	CASSLSAAGGPYEQYF	TGTGCCAGCAGCTTGTCTGCAGCGGGAGGGCCCTACGAGCAGTACTTC
NA	TRBD1	TRBV28	TRBJ2-3	CASSSPGQGTDTQYF	TGTGCCAGCAGTTCCCCAGGACAGGGAACAGATACGCAGTATTTT
NA	TRBD1	TRBV9	TRBJ1-2	CASSVADDRGRYGYTF	TGTGCCAGCAGCGTAGCTGACGACAGGGGAAGATATGGCTACACCTTC
once	NA	TRBV9	TRBJ2-3	CASSAPGSRSTDTQYF	TGTGCCAGCAGCGCCCCCGGCAGCCGTTCCACAGATACGCAGTATTTT
few	NA	TRBV6-1	TRBJ1-1	CASSEWSGGLNTEAFF	TGTGCCAGCAGTGAATGGTCTGGGGGGCTGAACACTGAAGCTTTCTTT